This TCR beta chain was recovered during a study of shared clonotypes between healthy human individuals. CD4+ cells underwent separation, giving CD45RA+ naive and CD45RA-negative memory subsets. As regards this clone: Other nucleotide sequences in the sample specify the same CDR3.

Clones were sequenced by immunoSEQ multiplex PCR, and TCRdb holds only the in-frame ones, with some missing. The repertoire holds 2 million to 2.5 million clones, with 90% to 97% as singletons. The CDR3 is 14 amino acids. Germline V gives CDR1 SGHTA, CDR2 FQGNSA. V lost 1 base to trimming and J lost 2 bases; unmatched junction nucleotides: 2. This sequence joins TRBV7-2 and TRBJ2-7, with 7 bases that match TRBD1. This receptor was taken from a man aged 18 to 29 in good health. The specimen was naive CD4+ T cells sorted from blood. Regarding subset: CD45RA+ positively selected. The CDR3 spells CASSLGGTAYEQYF. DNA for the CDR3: TGTGCCAGCAGCTTAGGAGGGACAGCCTACGAGCAGTACTTC.